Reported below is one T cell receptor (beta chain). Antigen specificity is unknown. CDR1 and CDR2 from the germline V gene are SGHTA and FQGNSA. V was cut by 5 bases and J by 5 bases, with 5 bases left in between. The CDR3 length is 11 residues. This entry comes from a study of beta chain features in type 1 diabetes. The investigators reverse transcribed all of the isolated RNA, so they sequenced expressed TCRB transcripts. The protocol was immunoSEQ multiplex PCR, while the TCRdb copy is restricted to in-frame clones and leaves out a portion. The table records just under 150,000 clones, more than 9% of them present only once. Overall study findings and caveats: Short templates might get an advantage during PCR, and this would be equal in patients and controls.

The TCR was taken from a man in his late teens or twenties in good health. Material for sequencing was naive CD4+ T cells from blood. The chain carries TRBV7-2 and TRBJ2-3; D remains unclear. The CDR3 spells CASSRGDTQYF. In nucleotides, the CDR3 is TGTGCCAGCAGCCGAGGAGATACGCAGTATTTT. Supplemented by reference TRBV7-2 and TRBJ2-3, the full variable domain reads GAGVSQSPSNKVTEKGKDVELRCDPISGHTALYWYRQSLGQGLEFLIYFQGNSAPDKSGLPSDRFSAERTGGSVSTLTIQRTQQEDSAVYLCASSRGDTQYFGPGTRLTVL.